This entry describes one T cell receptor beta chain. The sample belongs to a study of control samples from healthy donors and cancer patients. Data came from immunoSEQ multiplex PCR; TCRdb stores just in-frame clones and leaves some out. The table has fewer than 200,000 clones, 80% to 90% seen once. CDR1 and CDR2 from the germline V gene are LNHDA and SQIVND (reference sequence). Deletions cut 5 bases from V and 5 bases from J, with 14 bases between. The CDR3 covers 14 residues. Source material: blood. The genes are TRBV19 and TRBJ2-3; D not resolved. The sequence was obtained from a man aged 30 to 45 in good health. The CDR3 DNA sequence: TGTGCCAGTAGTCCCGCCTCGATTGGAGATACGCAGTATTTT. Translating it yields CASSPASIGDTQYF.